The 27 T cell receptor beta chains given below trace back to one sample, sequenced in a study of tumor-infiltrating lymphocytes in primary liver carcinoma. The researchers produced TCR beta cDNA from about 510 ng total RNA with a constant-region primer. Three rounds of nested multiplex PCR with slightly modified ARM-PCR produced TCR beta libraries. The opening two PCR rounds, 10 cycles each, paired TRBV1-TRBV30 forward primers with a C-beta reverse primer. TCRdb passed the multiplex PCR reads through MiXCR, listing each CDR3 protein once. This table has 300,000 to 400,000 distinct CDR3 sequences, about 61% appearing once. Unsorted whole blood yielded the blood RNA, and germline DNA was also extracted. Sequencing was done on a sample of peripheral blood. The receptor set was obtained from a middle-aged man with primary liver carcinoma and hepatitis B virus infection.

Notes on this clonotype: Mismatch with germline at one junction end may stem from a read error. The V call is TRBV11-2, the J call TRBJ2-1; D is ambiguous. The CDR3 covers 16 residues. Germline V gene data show CDR1 as SGHAT and CDR2 as FQNNGV. In nucleotides, the CDR3 is TGTACCAGCAACTTAACCAGACGGAGCCTCTACAATGAGCAGTTCTTC. Translated: CTSNLTRRSLYNEQFF.

This clonotype was seen at least ten times. The chain recombines TRBV14 with TRBJ2-1; 11 nucleotides line up with TRBD2. There are 16 residues in the CDR3. V lost 5 bases, J lost 7 bases, and 10 bases stayed unmatched. Germline CDR1 SGHDN, CDR2 FVKESK. The CDR3 DNA reads as TGTGCCAGCAGCGAAAGGCTTAGCGGGAGGGATAATGAGCAGTTCTTC. Its protein is CASSERLSGRDNEQFF.

Worth noting for this clonotype: The CDR3 does not close with the conserved phenylalanine or tryptophan, likely indicating a read error. V usage is TRBV11-2 and J usage is TRBJ2-1, with D tentatively TRBD2 (5 bases). The CDR3 has 16 amino acids. The germline gives CDR1 SGHAT, CDR2 FQNNGV. The CDR3 sequence is CVSTPGPGSSYNEQFL. The CDR3 DNA sequence: TGTGTCAGCACCCCGGGCCCGGGGAGCTCCTACAATGAGCAGTTCCTC.

On this clonotype itself: One end of the junction fails to match germline, which may point to a read error. The V and J genes are TRBV11-3 and TRBJ1-2; no reliable D call. CDR3 length equals 13 residues. CDR1 SGHNT and CDR2 YENEEA come from the germline V gene. CDR3 nucleotide sequence: TGTACCAGCAGCCGCTGGGGAAACTATGGTTACACCTTC. This encodes CTSSRWGNYGYTF.

This clonotype turned up a few times. The rearrangement uses TRBV24-1 and TRBJ2-1; 12 nucleotides align to TRBD1. The CDR3 is 15 residues long. Germline V gives CDR1 KGHDR, CDR2 SFDVKD. Germline trimming cut 8 bases from V and 12 bases from J; bases unmatched to any gene: 13. The CDR3 protein is CATNSGTGGFRGQFF. CDR3 DNA: TGTGCCACCAATTCCGGGACAGGGGGCTTCCGAGGGCAGTTCTTC.

Note on this clonotype: Mismatch with germline at one junction end may stem from a read error. The chain links TRBV11-1 to TRBJ2-1; TRBD2 matches 7 bases. Germline-derived CDR1 and CDR2 are SGHAT and FQDESV (reference sequence). The CDR3 sequence is 14 residues long. The CDR3 here is CASSRWGGRGEQLF. The CDR3 DNA is TGTGCCAGCAGCCGATGGGGGGGTCGGGGCGAGCAGCTCTTC.

The chain couples TRBV11-2 to TRBJ2-6; D is unresolved. The CDR3 totals 15 residues. CDR1 and CDR2 (germline): SGHAT, FQNNGV. The V end was cut by 0 bases, the J end by 3 bases, with 6 bases between. CDR3 DNA: TGTGCCAGCAGCTTAGACGGTAATGGGGCCAACGTCCTGACTTTC. Translating it yields CASSLDGNGANVLTF.

J is TRBJ2-1 and V is TRBV20-1; D is possibly TRBD1 (5 bases). V was pared by 6 bases and J by 9 bases, with 15 bases between. Germline assignment: CDR1 DFQATT and CDR2 SNEGSKA (reference sequence). The CDR3 runs to 12 residues. CDR3 residues: CSAEREGAEQFF. The CDR3 DNA sequence: TGCAGTGCCGAGAGAGAAGGGGCTGAGCAGTTCTTC.

In this sample, this clonotype turned up many times. CDR3 amino acids: CASRRFSENTGELFF. Written as DNA, the CDR3 is TGCGCCAGCAGGAGATTTAGCGAGAACACCGGGGAGCTGTTTTTT. The chain is built from TRBV5-1 and TRBJ2-2; perhaps TRBD2 as D (5 bases). Trimming shortened V by 5 bases and J by 1 base, and 12 bases separated the two germline ends. The CDR3 is 15 amino acids. Per the germline V gene, CDR1 is SGHRS and CDR2 is YFSETQ.

The chain links TRBV10-3 to TRBJ2-2; 12 bases are shared with TRBD1. The CDR3 totals 15 residues. Germline values: CDR1 ENHRY, CDR2 SYGVKD. V shed 7 bases, J shed 3 bases, and the junction held 3 bases outside the gene matches. The CDR3, as DNA: TGTGCCATCAATGGGACAGGGGGCGACACCGGGGAGCTGTTTTTT. This sequence encodes CAINGTGGDTGELFF.

This chain joins TRBV11-2 and TRBJ2-3; D tentatively reads TRBD1 or TRBD2 (6 bases each). The CDR3 extends over 16 amino acids. Trimming shortened V by 2 bases and J by 6 bases, and 18 bases separated the two germline ends. The germline CDR1 and CDR2 sequences are SGHAT and FQNNGV. CDR3 protein: CASSLRRGYSNDTQYF. CDR3 DNA sequence: TGTGCCAGCAGCTTACGGAGGGGGTATAGCAACGATACGCAGTATTTT. Drawing the rest from reference TRBV11-2 and TRBJ2-3, the complete variable domain is EAGVAQSPRYKIIEKRQSVAFWCNPISGHATLYWYQQILGQGPKLLIQFQNNGVVDDSQLPKDRFSAERLKGVDSTLKIQPAKLEDSAVYLCASSLRRGYSNDTQYFGPGTRLTVL.

The chain joins TRBV28 to TRBJ2-6; a possible D gene is TRBD2 (5 bases). The CDR3 is made up of 14 amino acids. The V and J ends lost 8 bases and 2 bases respectively, with 10 bases between them. CDR1 and CDR2 (germline): MDHEN, SYDVKM. The chain's CDR3 is CASRRSAGANVLTF. CDR3 coding DNA: TGTGCCAGCCGGAGGAGTGCTGGGGCCAACGTCCTGACTTTC.

The V gene is TRBV14, the J gene TRBJ2-7, with D possibly TRBD1 on 6 matching bases. CDR1 SGHDN and CDR2 FVKESK come from the germline V gene. V shed 4 bases and J shed 3 bases, with 22 bases lying between them. The CDR3 extends over 17 amino acids. The CDR3 bases are TGTGCCAGCAGCCCCAGAGGGCACAGGGTCGCGGGCTACGAGCAGTACTTC. This codes for CASSPRGHRVAGYEQYF.

On this clonotype: A much larger clone differs from this one at a single base, so this may be a read error. The gene calls are TRBV6-5 and TRBJ1-2, with 9 positions matching TRBD1. The germline CDR1 and CDR2 sequences are MNHEY and SVGAGI. The CDR3 contains 14 residues. Here the CDR3 DNA reads TGTGTCAGCAGTAAATCGCCGGGACAGGGACGCCACACCTTC. Its translation: CVSSKSPGQGRHTF.

Of note for this clonotype: The junction shows a germline mismatch at one end, possibly a read error. The V gene is TRBV11-2, the J gene TRBJ2-7; 7 bases line up with TRBD2. CDR1 is SGHAT and CDR2 is FQNNGV in the germline V gene. CDR3 length: 13 residues. The CDR3 DNA sequence: TGCCCCCGGAGAGGTGGGAGGGCTTACGAGCAGTACTTC. Its protein product is CPRRGGRAYEQYF.

As for this clonotype: One end of the junction varies from germline; a read error may be responsible. The chain links TRBV7-8 to TRBJ1-1; TRBD1 aligns across 12 bases. Germline CDR1 is SGHVS and CDR2 is FQNEAQ. The CDR3 runs to 16 residues. CDR3 amino acids: CVSSHRDRGRRNEAFF. The CDR3 DNA reads TGTGTCAGCAGCCACCGGGACAGGGGGCGTCGGAATGAAGCTTTCTTT.

The chain carries TRBV6-6 and TRBJ1-2; 7 bases fit TRBD1. In germline, CDR1 is MNHNY, CDR2 SVGAGI (reference sequence). The V segment lost 2 bases and the J segment 6 bases; nucleotides outside the gene matches: 9. This CDR3 is built from 15 residues. The CDR3 bases are TGTGCCAGCAGTTACCTCACAGGGGTAGCGGATGGCTACACCTTC. Its translation: CASSYLTGVADGYTF.

A remark on this clonotype: At one of its ends the junction is not consistent with the germline gene, which may arise from a read error. This chain uses TRBV11-2 with TRBJ2-1, with TRBD2 as a possible D gene (5 bases). Germline CDR1 reads SGHAT; CDR2 reads FQNNGV. The CDR3 sequence is 12 residues long. In DNA, the CDR3 is TGTGCCAGCAGCTTATGGGGAGATGAGCAGATCTTC. It codes for CASSLWGDEQIF. The entire variable domain, with the rest obtained from reference TRBV11-2 and TRBJ2-1, is as follows: EAGVAQSPRYKIIEKRQSVAFWCNPISGHATLYWYQQILGQGPKLLIQFQNNGVVDDSQLPKDRFSAERLKGVDSTLKIQPAKLEDSAVYLCASSLWGDEQIFGPGTRLTVL.

This clonotype was recorded at least ten times. The chain joins TRBV29-1 to TRBJ2-7; TRBD1 matches at 9 bases. CDR1 and CDR2 from the germline V gene are SQVTM and ANQGSEA. This CDR3 is built from 15 residues. V lost 2 bases, J lost 1 base, and 6 bases stayed unmatched. In DNA, the CDR3 is TGCAGCGTTGAACTGGACAGGGGCCTTTCCTACGAGCAGTACTTC. Amino acids: CSVELDRGLSYEQYF.

A word on this clonotype: A clone one base away is much larger, so this may be a read error. The chain has TRBV6-5 and TRBJ2-1, with D possibly matching TRBD2 (5 bases). The DNA end lines up better with TRBJ2-7; the J call may be wrong. Per germline, CDR1 MNHEY and CDR2 SVGAGI. This CDR3 has 14 residues. Written as DNA, the CDR3 is TGTGCCAGCAGTTCGGACTTTACCTACAATGAGCAGTACTTC. It codes for CASSSDFTYNEQYF.

As for this clonotype: This may be a read error, as it is one base from a much larger clone. V usage is TRBV12-3 or TRBV12-4 and J usage is TRBJ2-7; D is undetermined. The V and J ends lost 2 bases and 4 bases respectively, with 12 bases between them. The CDR3 sequence is 14 residues long. CDR3 in DNA: TGTGCCAGCAGTTTATCATGGGCGGAATACGAGCAGTACTTC. It encodes CASSLSWAEYEQYF.

Regarding this clonotype: The junction departs from germline at one end; a sequencing error may be responsible. The rearrangement uses TRBV6-6 and TRBJ2-6; D may match TRBD1 or TRBD2 (5 bases each). The CDR3 is 19 residues long. Germline CDR1 and CDR2: MNHNY and SVGAGI (reference sequence). The CDR3 protein is CASSYLGIGHSSGANVLTF. The CDR3 region has the DNA TGTGCCAGCAGTTACCTCGGGATAGGCCATTCCTCTGGGGCAAACGTCCTGACTTTC.

This clonotype was counted a few times. This could be a read error, since a much larger clone is one nucleotide away. CDR3 loop: CANRRPGRTYEQYF. The CDR3 bases are TGTGCCAACAGGAGGCCAGGGCGCACCTACGAGCAGTACTTC. The chain links TRBV6-1 to TRBJ2-7; the D gene could be TRBD1 or TRBD2 (5 bases each). Per the germline V gene, CDR1 is MNHNS and CDR2 is SASEGT. The CDR3 length is 14 residues. V shed 10 bases and J shed 2 bases, with 18 bases lying between them.

This clonotype was recorded at least ten times. V usage is TRBV29-1 and J usage is TRBJ1-1; possibly TRBD1 for D (6 bases). CDR1 and CDR2 from the germline V gene are SQVTM and ANQGSEA. V lost 5 bases and J 3 bases, leaving 10 bases between the germline ends. This CDR3 comprises 12 residues. CDR3 sequence: CSVTQGYTEAFF. The CDR3 DNA is TGCAGCGTTACACAGGGCTACACTGAAGCTTTCTTT.

The rearrangement joins TRBV28 to TRBJ2-7; 7 nucleotides match TRBD1. The CDR3 is 13 residues long. With V trimmed by 8 bases and J by 7 bases, 11 bases remained unmatched. Germline V gene data show CDR1 as MDHEN and CDR2 as SYDVKM. The CDR3 sequence is CASSQGTPTEQYF. The CDR3, as DNA: TGTGCCAGCTCACAGGGGACCCCTACGGAGCAGTACTTC.

Concerning this clonotype itself: A much larger clone sits a single nucleotide away, making a read error possible. The rearrangement joins TRBV30 to TRBJ2-6; weak D call: TRBD1 (5 bases). Per the germline V gene, CDR1 is GTSNPN and CDR2 is SVGIG (reference sequence). The CDR3 is 13 residues long. CDR3 sequence reads: CAWKLSGANILTF. The CDR3 coding sequence is TGTGCCTGGAAATTGTCTGGGGCCAACATCCTGACTTTC.

This clonotype was observed a few times. The CDR3 protein is CASPPFAGGWYEQYF. The CDR3 DNA is TGTGCCAGCCCCCCGTTTGCGGGAGGGTGGTACGAGCAGTACTTC. The chain links TRBV6-1 to TRBJ2-7, with TRBD2 identical over 9 bases. The CDR3 runs to 15 residues. Germline V gives CDR1 MNHNS, CDR2 SASEGT. Trimming at V came to 8 bases and at J to 4 bases, leaving 12 bases not matched to a gene.